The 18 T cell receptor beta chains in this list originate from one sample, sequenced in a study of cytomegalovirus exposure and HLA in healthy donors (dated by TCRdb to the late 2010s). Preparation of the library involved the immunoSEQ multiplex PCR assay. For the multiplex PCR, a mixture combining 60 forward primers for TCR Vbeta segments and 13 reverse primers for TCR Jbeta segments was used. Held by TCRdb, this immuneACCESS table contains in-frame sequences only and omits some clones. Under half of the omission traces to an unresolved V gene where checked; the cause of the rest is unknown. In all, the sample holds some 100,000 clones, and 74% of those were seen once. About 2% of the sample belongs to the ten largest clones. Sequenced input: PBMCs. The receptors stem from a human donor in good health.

CDR3 in DNA: TGTGCCAGCAGCTTATATGGGACTAGCGGGGGGGCCGATGAGCAGTTCTTC. Translation: CASSLYGTSGGADEQFF. V usage is TRBV13 and J usage is TRBJ2-1; TRBD2 aligns across 16 bases. Germline V gene data show CDR1 as PRHDT and CDR2 as FYEKMQ (reference sequence). This CDR3 contains 17 residues. Germline trimming cut 2 bases from V and 8 bases from J; bases unmatched to any gene: 6.

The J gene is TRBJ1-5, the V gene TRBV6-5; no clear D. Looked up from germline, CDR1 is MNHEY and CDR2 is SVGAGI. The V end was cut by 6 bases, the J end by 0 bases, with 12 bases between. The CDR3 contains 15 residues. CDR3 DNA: TGTGCCAGCAGGTACACAGAGAATAGCAATCAGCCCCAGCATTTT. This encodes CASRYTENSNQPQHF.

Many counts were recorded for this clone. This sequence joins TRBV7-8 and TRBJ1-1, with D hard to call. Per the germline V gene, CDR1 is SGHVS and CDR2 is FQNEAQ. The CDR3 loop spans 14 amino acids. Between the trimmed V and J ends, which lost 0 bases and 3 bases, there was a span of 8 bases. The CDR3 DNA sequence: TGTGCCAGCAGCTTAGCAGGAGCCTACACTGAAGCTTTCTTT. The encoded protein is CASSLAGAYTEAFF.

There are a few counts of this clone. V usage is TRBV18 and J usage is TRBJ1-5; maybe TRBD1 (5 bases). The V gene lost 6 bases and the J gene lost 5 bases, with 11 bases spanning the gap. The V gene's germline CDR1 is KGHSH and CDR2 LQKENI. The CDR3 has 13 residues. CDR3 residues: CASSPDSDQPQHF. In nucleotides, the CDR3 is TGTGCCAGCTCCCCTGACAGCGATCAGCCCCAGCATTTT. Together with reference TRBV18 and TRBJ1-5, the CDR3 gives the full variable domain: NAGVMQNPRHLVRRRGQEARLRCSPMKGHSHVYWYRQLPEEGLKFMVYLQKENIIDESGMPKERFSAEFPKEGPSILRIQQVVRGDSAAYFCASSPDSDQPQHFGDGTRLSIL.

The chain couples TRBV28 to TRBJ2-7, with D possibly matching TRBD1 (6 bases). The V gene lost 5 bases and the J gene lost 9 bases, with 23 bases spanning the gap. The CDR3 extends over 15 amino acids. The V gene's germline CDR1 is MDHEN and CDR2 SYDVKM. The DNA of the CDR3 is TGTGCCAGCAGTCTCCTTAGGACCAGGGGTGGGTGGCAGTACTTC. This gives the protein CASSLLRTRGGWQYF.

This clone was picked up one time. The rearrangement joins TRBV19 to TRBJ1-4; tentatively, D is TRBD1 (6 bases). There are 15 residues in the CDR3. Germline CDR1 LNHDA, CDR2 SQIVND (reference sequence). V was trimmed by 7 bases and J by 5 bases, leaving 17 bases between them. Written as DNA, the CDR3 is TGTGCCAGTACCATGGGGGCCAATGCGAATGAAAAACTGTTTTTT. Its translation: CASTMGANANEKLFF. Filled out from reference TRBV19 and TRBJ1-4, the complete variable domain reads DGGITQSPKYLFRKEGQNVTLSCEQNLNHDAMYWYRQDPGQGLRLIYYSQIVNDFQKGDIAEGYSVSREKKESFPLTVTSAQKNPTAFYLCASTMGANANEKLFFGSGTQLSVL.

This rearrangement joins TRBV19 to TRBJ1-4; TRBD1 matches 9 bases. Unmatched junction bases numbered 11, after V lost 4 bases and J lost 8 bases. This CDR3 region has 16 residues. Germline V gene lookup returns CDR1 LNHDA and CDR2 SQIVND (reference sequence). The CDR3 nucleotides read TGTGCCAGTAGTAAGACAGGGGGTTTGACCGGCGAAAAACTGTTTTTT. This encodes CASSKTGGLTGEKLFF.

The CDR3 spells CASLPGTGLNYGYTF. CDR3 DNA: TGTGCCAGCCTCCCGGGGACAGGGCTTAACTATGGCTACACCTTC. The genes are TRBV2 and TRBJ1-2; TRBD1 matches 9 bases. With V trimmed by 8 bases and J by 1 base, 8 bases remained unmatched. The CDR3 has 15 residues. Germline CDR1 reads SNHLY; CDR2 reads FYNNEI.

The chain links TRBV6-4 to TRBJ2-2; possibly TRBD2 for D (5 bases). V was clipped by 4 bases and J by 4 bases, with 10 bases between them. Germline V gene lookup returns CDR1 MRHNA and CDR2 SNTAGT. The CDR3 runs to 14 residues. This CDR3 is CASSAIGSTGELFF. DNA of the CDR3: TGTGCCAGCAGTGCGATAGGGAGCACCGGGGAGCTGTTTTTT.

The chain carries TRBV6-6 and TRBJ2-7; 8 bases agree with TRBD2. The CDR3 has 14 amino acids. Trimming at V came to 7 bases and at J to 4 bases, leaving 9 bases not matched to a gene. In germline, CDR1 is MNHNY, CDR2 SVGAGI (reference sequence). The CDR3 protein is CASKLSGTRYEQYF. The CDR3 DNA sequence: TGTGCCAGCAAACTTAGCGGGACGCGATACGAGCAGTACTTC.

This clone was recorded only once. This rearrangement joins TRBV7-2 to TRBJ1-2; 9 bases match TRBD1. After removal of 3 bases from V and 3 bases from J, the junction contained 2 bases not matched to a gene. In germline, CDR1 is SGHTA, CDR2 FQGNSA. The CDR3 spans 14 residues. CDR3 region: CASSLGQGDYGYTF. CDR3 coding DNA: TGTGCCAGCAGCTTGGGACAGGGTGACTATGGCTACACCTTC. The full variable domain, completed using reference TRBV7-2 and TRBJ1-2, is GAGVSQSPSNKVTEKGKDVELRCDPISGHTALYWYRQSLGQGLEFLIYFQGNSAPDKSGLPSDRFSAERTGGSVSTLTIQRTQQEDSAVYLCASSLGQGDYGYTFGSGTRLTVV.

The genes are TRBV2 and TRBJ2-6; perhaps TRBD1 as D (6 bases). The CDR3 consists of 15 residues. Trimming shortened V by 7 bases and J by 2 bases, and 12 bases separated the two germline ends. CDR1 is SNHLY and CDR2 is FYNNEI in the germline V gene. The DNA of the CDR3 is TGTGCCAGCAACAAGCAGGGGACTGGGGCCAACGTCCTGACTTTC. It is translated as CASNKQGTGANVLTF.

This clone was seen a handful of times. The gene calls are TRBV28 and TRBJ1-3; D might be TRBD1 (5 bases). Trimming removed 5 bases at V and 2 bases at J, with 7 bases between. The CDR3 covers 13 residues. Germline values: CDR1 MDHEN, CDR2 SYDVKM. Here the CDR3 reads CASSLRAGNTIYF. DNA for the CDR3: TGTGCCAGCAGTCTCAGGGCTGGAAACACCATATATTTT.

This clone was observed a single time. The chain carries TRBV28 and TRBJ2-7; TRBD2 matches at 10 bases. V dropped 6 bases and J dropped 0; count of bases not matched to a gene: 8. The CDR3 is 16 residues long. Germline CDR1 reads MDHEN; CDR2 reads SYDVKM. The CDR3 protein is CASSNLTSGASYEQYF. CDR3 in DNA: TGTGCCAGCAGCAACCTAACTAGCGGGGCCTCCTACGAGCAGTACTTC.

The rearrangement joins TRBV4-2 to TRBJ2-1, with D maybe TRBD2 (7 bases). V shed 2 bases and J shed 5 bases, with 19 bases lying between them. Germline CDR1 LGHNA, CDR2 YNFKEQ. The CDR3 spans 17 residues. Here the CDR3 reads CASSQSSGGQGHNEQFF. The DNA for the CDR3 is TGTGCCAGCAGCCAAAGTTCCGGGGGGCAGGGACACAATGAGCAGTTCTTC.

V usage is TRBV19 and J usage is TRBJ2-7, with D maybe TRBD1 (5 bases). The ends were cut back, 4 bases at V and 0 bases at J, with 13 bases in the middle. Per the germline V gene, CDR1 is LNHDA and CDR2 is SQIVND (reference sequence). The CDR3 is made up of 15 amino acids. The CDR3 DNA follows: TGTGCCAGTAGTACCCTAGGGGCAAACTCCTACGAGCAGTACTTC. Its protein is CASSTLGANSYEQYF.

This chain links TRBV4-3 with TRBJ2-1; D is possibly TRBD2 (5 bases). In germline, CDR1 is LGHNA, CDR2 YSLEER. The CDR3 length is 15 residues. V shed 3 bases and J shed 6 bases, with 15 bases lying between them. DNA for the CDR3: TGCGCCAGCAGCCACATGGGTGCGGGCCCCAATGAGCAGTTCTTC. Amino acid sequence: CASSHMGAGPNEQFF.

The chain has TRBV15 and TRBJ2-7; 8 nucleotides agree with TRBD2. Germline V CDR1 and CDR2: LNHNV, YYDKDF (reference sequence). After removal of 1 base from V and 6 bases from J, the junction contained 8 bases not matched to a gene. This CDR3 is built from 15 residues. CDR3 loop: CATSRAMGGGREQYF. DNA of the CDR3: TGTGCCACCAGCAGAGCCATGGGCGGGGGGCGCGAGCAGTACTTC. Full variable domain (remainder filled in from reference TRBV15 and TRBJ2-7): DAMVIQNPRYQVTQFGKPVTLSCSQTLNHNVMYWYQQKSSQAPKLLFHYYDKDFNNEADTPDNFQSRRPNTSFCFLDIRSPGLGDTAMYLCATSRAMGGGREQYFGPGTRLTVT.